The T cell receptor beta chain under discussion was sequenced for a study of cytomegalovirus exposure and HLA in healthy donors. Study outcomes and limitations: A reported reduction in N-insertions relative to the 666-donor mean was seen in an Asian-associated ancestry cluster in a later analysis. Later on, an analysis tied approximately 17,000 TCR beta sequences to HLA alleles at 0.05 false discovery rate. Being productive about 87% or about 30% of the time was typical of most TCR beta V segments in an earlier analysis. Likely technical artifact: a cluster of highly shared sequence variants.

A note on this clone: Its antigen is not known.

This CDR3 has 15 residues. The ends lost 4 bases at V and 4 bases at J; junction bases unmatched: 6. The germline V gene encodes CDR1 SGHRS and CDR2 YFSETQ. Primers: 60 Vbeta forward and 13 Jbeta reverse. Here immunoSEQ multiplex PCR was the method, and the copy in TCRdb shows in-frame clones only, minus some. The data show about 82,000 clones, around 77% seen once. This TCR came from a man aged 45 to 65 in good health and CMV-seronegative. The sample taken for sequencing was PBMCs. The rearrangement uses TRBV5-1 and TRBJ1-2, with 11 bases aligning to TRBD1. The CDR3 DNA follows: TGCGCCAGCAGCGAGGACAGGGGGCTCGTCTATGGCTACACCTTC. It codes for CASSEDRGLVYGYTF.